The 9 T cell receptor beta chains reported below all come from one sample, sequenced in a study of cytomegalovirus exposure and HLA in healthy donors. The PCR ran on 60 Vbeta and 13 Jbeta primers. TCRdb's table, derived via immunoSEQ multiplex PCR, lists solely in-frame clones and lacks some. The sample has tens of thousands of clones, over 70% seen once. The sample consisted of PBMCs. The receptor source for this set is a man aged 45-65 years in good health and CMV-seronegative.

The chain recombines TRBV2 with TRBJ2-1; D possibly corresponds to TRBD2 (5 bases). V dropped 11 bases and J dropped 6 bases, with 20 bases sitting between them. The CDR3 contains 14 residues. In germline, CDR1 is SNHLY, CDR2 FYNNEI. The CDR3 DNA reads TGTGCCGGGGATCTGGACGGGGTTGGCAATGAGCAGTTCTTC. Its protein is CAGDLDGVGNEQFF. The whole variable domain, filled in from reference TRBV2 and TRBJ2-1, reads EPEVTQTPSHQVTQMGQEVILRCVPISNHLYFYWYRQILGQKVEFLVSFYNNEISEKSEIFDDQFSVERPDGSNFTLKIRSTKLEDSAMYFCAGDLDGVGNEQFFGPGTRLTVL.

The V gene is TRBV27, the J gene TRBJ1-1; D is ambiguous. The germline V gene encodes CDR1 MNHEY and CDR2 SMNVEV (reference sequence). This CDR3 comprises 14 residues. V lost 5 bases, J lost 2 bases, and 12 bases lay in between. CDR3 amino acids: CASSPLQENTEAFF. The CDR3 bases are TGTGCCAGCAGTCCACTGCAGGAAAACACTGAAGCTTTCTTT.

V usage is TRBV5-1 and J usage is TRBJ2-1; D gene ambiguous. This CDR3 is 18 amino acids long. CDR1 and CDR2 (germline): SGHRS, YFSETQ. V was clipped by 1 base and J by 0 bases, with 17 bases between them. The CDR3 coding sequence is TGCGCCAGCAGCTTGTTTAATAACAGAAACCCCTCCTACAATGAGCAGTTCTTC. Protein product: CASSLFNNRNPSYNEQFF.

CDR3 amino acids: CASSYFTGNTEAFF. The CDR3 nucleotides read TGTGCCAGCAGTTACTTTACAGGGAACACTGAAGCTTTCTTT. The chain links TRBV6-5 to TRBJ1-1, with D possibly TRBD1 on 5 matching bases. This CDR3 has 14 amino acids. Germline V gives CDR1 MNHEY, CDR2 SVGAGI. Trimming shortened V by 1 base and J by 1 base, and 7 bases separated the two germline ends.

The rearrangement links TRBV12-5 to TRBJ2-5; D may be TRBD1 (5 bases). This CDR3 is built from 16 residues. Trimming shortened V by 2 bases and J by 2 bases, and 15 bases separated the two germline ends. Germline CDR1 reads LGHNT; CDR2 reads FRNRAP. The CDR3 reads CASGLWAGPPQETQYF. The CDR3 nucleotides are TGTGCTAGTGGTTTGTGGGCAGGGCCCCCGCAAGAGACCCAGTACTTC.

The CDR3 DNA follows: TGTGCCAGCAGCGTTAAGCGGTCCTACAATGAGCAGTTCTTC. Encoded protein: CASSVKRSYNEQFF. The rearrangement uses TRBV5-6 and TRBJ2-1; D possibly corresponds to TRBD2 (5 bases). The CDR3 consists of 14 residues. Germline V gene data show CDR1 as SGHDT and CDR2 as YYEEEE. The V end was cut by 4 bases, the J end by 1 base, with 9 bases between.

The sample holds a few counts of this clone. The chain employs TRBV19 and TRBJ1-5; D unresolved. The CDR3 contains 13 residues. CDR1 is LNHDA and CDR2 is SQIVND in the germline V gene (reference sequence). V dropped 0 bases and J dropped 10 bases, with 10 bases sitting between them. Here the CDR3 DNA reads TGTGCCAGTAGTATAGATCACGGAGGCCCCCAGCATTTT. This gives the protein CASSIDHGGPQHF.

The chain is built from TRBV7-2 and TRBJ2-1, with D maybe TRBD2 (5 bases). The CDR3 loop spans 15 amino acids. Germline CDR1 and CDR2: SGHTA and FQGNSA. Trimming removed 1 base at V and 7 bases at J, with 14 bases between. The CDR3 sequence is CASSLVTGSGNEQFF. In DNA, the CDR3 is TGTGCCAGCAGCTTAGTTACTGGGAGTGGAAATGAGCAGTTCTTC.

Note on this clone: An end of the junction does not agree with germline; a read error may underlie this. The V gene is TRBV7-9, the J gene TRBJ2-7, with D perhaps matching TRBD1 (5 bases). The germline V gene has CDR1 SEHNR and CDR2 FQNEAQ (reference sequence). This CDR3 spans 12 amino acids. CDR3 nucleotide sequence: TGTTCCAGCAGCTACCAGGGCTACGAGCAGTACTTC. Protein product: CSSSYQGYEQYF.